This TCR beta chain comes out of a study of blood T cells in healthy people across ages. General observations from the study: Naive CD4+ cells and diversity were both higher in long-lived donors than in aged donors.

This CDR3 contains 16 residues. CDR1 and CDR2 (germline): SGHTA, FQGNSA. Trimming removed 1 base at V and 5 bases at J, with 17 bases between. With respect to this clonotype: Its antigen is currently unknown.

Researchers collected about 9.1 milliliters of peripheral blood from every single donor. Sample-barcoded 5' priming and a J-beta primer mix drove a second PCR of about 7 to 12 cycles. TCRdb re-analysed the 5' RACE reads in MiXCR, keeping a single row per CDR3 protein. The sample records roughly 1.4 million distinct CDR3 sequences, approximately 63% being singletons. Sequenced: blood. The chain links TRBV7-2 to TRBJ1-2; TRBD1 is a possible D gene (6 bases). This receptor was obtained from a man in his late teens or twenties in good health. CDR3 coding DNA: TGTGCCAGCAGCTTAGGGATGGGTGTAGGGGGGTATGGCTACACCTTC. This gives the protein CASSLGMGVGGYGYTF.